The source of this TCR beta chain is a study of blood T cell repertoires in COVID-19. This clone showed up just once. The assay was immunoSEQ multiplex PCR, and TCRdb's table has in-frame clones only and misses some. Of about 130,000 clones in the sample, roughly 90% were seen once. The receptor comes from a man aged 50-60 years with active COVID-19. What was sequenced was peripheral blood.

The CDR3: CASSPGQLRTDTQYF. The CDR3 DNA reads as TGTGCCAGCAGCCCGGGACAGCTACGCACAGATACGCAGTATTTT. The chain recombines TRBV6-5 with TRBJ2-3; 7 positions agree with TRBD1. Germline lookup yields CDR1 MNHEY and CDR2 SVGAGI. The CDR3 is made up of 15 amino acids. V shed 6 bases, J shed 1 base, and the junction held 7 bases outside the gene matches.